This paragraph covers one T cell receptor beta chain sequence. What this receptor recognizes is not known. The sample holds no much larger clone one base away, and base qualities are not on file. The sample originates from a study of cytomegalovirus exposure and HLA in healthy donors (dated by TCRdb to about 2017). Turning to the overall study: In an earlier analysis of some 550 of the donors, less than 350 Gb of sequence data and approximately 100 million unique TCR beta sequences from about 179 million T cells were reported. An early release that covered approximately 600 HLA-typed donors contained approximately 290 gigabases of sequencing data and roughly 84 million unique TCR sequences. Of the roughly 400 genotyped donors, approximately 80% were placed in the genetic ancestry cluster associated with self-reported Caucasian donors. The aim of the study was to test whether cataloging public T cell receptors could identify signatures of past pathogen exposure. The study profiled the T cell repertoires of under 700 subjects by immunosequencing and related them to cytomegalovirus serostatus. A separate validation cohort of about 110 different subjects was used in addition to the approximately 700-subject first cohort. The study combined high-throughput TCR immunosequencing, statistical association of individual TCRs with disease status, and machine learning to predict cytomegalovirus infection status. A later analysis re-examined previously published TCR beta repertoires from more than 600 donors and added high-resolution HLA genotyping to investigate patterns of TCR occurrence. Rather than using new phenotypic data, the later analysis identified candidate immune exposures from TCR beta sequences and from how often those sequences occurred across donors. To decide whether each TCR beta V gene segment behaved as functional or pseudogenic, an earlier analysis of 587 of the donors relied on high-throughput TCR beta sequencing. Donor age, sex, ethnicity and CMV serostatus were compiled together with the repertoire data. A later genetic analysis used genome-wide SNP genotypes for about 55% of the 666 donors, treating that subset as a discovery cohort. Every repertoire in the discovery cohort had been generated on one and the same sequencing platform. Class I and class II HLA loci were covered by the typing at four-digit resolution. The number of donors typed differed by locus, with about 629-630 for A, B, C, DRB1 and DQB1, more than 500 for DQA1, approximately 580 for DPA1, and about 450 for DPB1. Roughly five DR-DQ haplotypes were treated as single units for association and clustering because of strong linkage in the cohort. On average, approximately 250,000 unique TCR beta nucleotide sequences were sequenced per donor among a few hundred genotyped donors of the cohort, with roughly 18% of those sequences being non-productive. What the study reported, not specific to this receptor: Sequencing depth was assumed to be roughly uniform across donors in the presence/absence analyses, though that assumption may not hold. According to the authors, the approach could potentially be generalized to other disease states and immunological phenotypes. Three of the identified cytomegalovirus-associated TCR beta chains were confirmed in vitro to be specific for cytomegalovirus antigens. According to a later genetic analysis, donors in an Asian-associated ancestry cluster had fewer N-insertions in productive TCRs than the roughly 670-donor mean. The classifier was reported to diagnose cytomegalovirus status with high specificity and sensitivity in both the original cohort and the validation cohort. A cluster of highly shared sequence variants was judged likely to be a technical artifact of the sequencing pipeline. Most TCR sequences were observed very rarely across donors, whereas some public TCRs were present in many individuals. The study listed 150 to 200 TCR beta chains as associated with cytomegalovirus. The 87-base-pair reads could not distinguish some IMGT-functional V segments, including TRBV6-2 and TRBV6-3, so those segments were excluded. A later analysis associated 15,000 to 20,000 TCR beta sequences with specific HLA alleles at a false discovery rate of 0.05. Immune exposure information for the cohort was limited to CMV serostatus. According to a later analysis, parvovirus B19, influenza, CMV and Epstein-Barr virus appeared linked to several top co-occurrence clusters. HLA typing was unavailable for some donors at each locus, so association tests used only the typed subset. A later analysis found that most CMV-associated TCR beta chains appeared HLA-restricted, with HLA associations seemingly driven largely by CMV exposure. Compared with equally common non-associated chains, HLA-associated TCR beta chains in a later analysis were more clonally expanded and had lower generation probabilities. Correlated functional status among segregating V segments might be attributable to linkage disequilibrium, but an unknown experimental factor could not be ruled out. In an earlier analysis of fewer than 700 of the donors, most TCR beta V segments appeared in productive rearrangements about 87% or about 30% of the time, broadly matching IMGT annotations. When HLA alleles, especially DR and DQ, strongly co-occurred, TCR associations were difficult to assign to individual alleles. In a later analysis, TCR association rates were found to vary across HLA loci, with the most associated TCRs seen for DRB1 alleles and the fewest for HLA-C alleles. Only TCR beta chains were sequenced in this cohort, and the absence of alpha or paired-chain data limited detectable features. V-gene and J-gene trimming of TCR beta chains was associated with a missense DCLRE1C variant in a later genetic analysis, and the association was replicated in an independent cohort. A further reported finding was that TCR beta sequences accurately predicted the HLA-A and HLA-B alleles for most subjects in the first cohort. Because counts were too low, under 20 rarely observed V segments, including chromosome 9 orphons, were left out of the earlier analysis of some 640 of the donors.

The cohort consisted of more than 650 healthy bone marrow donors. At the time of sampling, every cohort member was nominally healthy, though immune exposures that went unrecorded were likely present. The donor tested CMV seronegative and was one of the 352 seronegative cohort members. Every donor gave a peripheral blood sample, and the peripheral blood mononuclear cells from that sample were used for TCR beta sequencing. Genomic DNA was extracted from the blood cell samples with the Qiagen DNeasy Blood Extraction Kit. Libraries were prepared through the immunoSEQ multiplex PCR assay. For the multiplex PCR, a mixture combining 60 forward primers for TCR Vbeta segments and 13 reverse primers for TCR Jbeta segments was used. The CDR3 region of rearranged TCR beta genes was amplified from genomic DNA with a multiplex PCR assay. The Illumina HiSeq System was used to sequence the amplified TCR beta libraries as 87-base-pair reads. As for the original processing: Across the roughly 600 repertoires, a later analysis counted roughly 84 million unique TCR beta chains, 9 million to 14 million of which were shared by at least two donors. Raw reads were error-corrected and collapsed into unique sequences with a nearest-neighbor algorithm that merged closely related sequences to remove PCR and sequencing errors. To assign V, D and J gene segments, CDR3 sequences were aligned to IMGT reference sequences. For a sequence to be retained, a match of at least six nucleotides was required to both a V gene segment and a J gene segment. A rearrangement was called productive if the CDR3 had no stop codons and remained in frame with V and J, and every other rearrangement was called non-productive. Following IMGT convention, CDR3 was defined as the stretch from the second conserved V-encoded cysteine to the conserved J-encoded phenylalanine. The earlier analysis of 587 of the donors excluded sequences that lacked an unambiguous match to a single V gene segment. In an earlier analysis of some 590 of the donors, a V segment was called functional when productive rearrangements were above 56.7%, and segregating when the standard deviation between donors exceeded 5%. A statistical classification framework was built to diagnose cytomegalovirus status from the catalog of TCR beta chain sequences. In a later analysis, TCR nucleotide sequences were compared against IMGT/GENE-DB human TR gene sequences so that V and J genes could be assigned. Using the TCRdist pipeline, a later analysis assigned CDR3 sequences along with most-parsimonious VDJ recombination scenarios. In a later analysis, each TCR beta chain was defined by its CDR3 amino acid sequence together with its V-gene family, and reads without a unique V-gene family were excluded. A later analysis removed nearly 600 highly shared, low-generation-probability nucleotide sequences to deal with suspected cross-contamination and a sequencing artifact. In a later analysis, a clonal expansion index was calculated for each public chain from normalized within-repertoire ranks of inferred template counts. In a later analysis, generation probabilities were computed using a VDJ recombination model fitted to out-of-frame rearrangements, and the results were checked against IGoR. In a later analysis, hypergeometric tests were used to score TCR-TCR, TCR-HLA and TCR-CMV co-occurrence, with a repertoire-size bias correction applied to TCR pairs. To estimate false discovery rates, a later analysis permuted the HLA or CMV assignments 20 times. In a later analysis, co-occurring TCRs were grouped using DBSCAN, and TCRdist sequence similarity was added for clustering within HLA-allele-positive subsets. Repertoires with fewer than 30,000 or more than 120,000 public chains were left out of co-occurrence clustering, as were five repertoires with anomalous nucleotide sharing. Sourced from immuneACCESS, this table was stored by TCRdb with only in-frame sequences that have V and J called. A share of the clones is absent; for the studies checked, an unresolved V gene accounts for under half, and the remainder has no known explanation. That table is the source of V, J and clone size, and D and trimming were worked out from the DNA. The sample records roughly 97,000 clones, over 65% of which are singletons. The top ten clonotypes cover approximately 1.7% of the sample.

From the cysteine through the phenylalanine, the CDR3 covers 18 amino acids. The retained sequence is limited to the CDR3, 54 bases, with the frame set at the first base. The sequenced material came from PBMCs. This chain is built from TRBV21-1 and TRBJ2-4; TRBD2 is the table's D call and was not checked against the DNA. TRBV21-1 has pseudogene status. The sequence was obtained from a woman aged 40 to 55 in good health and CMV-seronegative. The nucleotides read TGTGCCAGCAGCTCCGGGACTATCTTTCAGGTAGCCAAAAACATTCAGTACTTC. The resulting protein is CASSSGTIFQVAKNIQYF.